This TCR beta chain is drawn from a study of OX40 agonist ivuxolimab in advanced cancers. Across the whole study: While on treatment, patients had intravenous ivuxolimab at 0.01 to 10 mg/kg every 2 weeks.

Measured with immunoSEQ multiplex PCR; TCRdb has only the in-frame clones, and not every one. The profile covers some 63,000 clones, with more than 80% appearing a single time and roughly an eighth taken by the ten largest. Specimen: CD4+ or CD8+ T cells sorted from blood, collected in a trial of the OX40 agonist ivuxolimab. This sequence originates from an adult with an advanced solid tumor such as melanoma, head and neck, liver or kidney cancer.

This CDR3 is CASTDRGYEQYF. The CDR3 DNA reads as TGTGCCAGCACCGACAGGGGCTACGAGCAGTACTTC. The chain links TRBV11-2 to TRBJ2-7; TRBD1 matches 8 bases. This CDR3 has 12 amino acids. Trimming took 7 bases from V and 3 from J; bases not matched to a gene: 2. Germline CDR1 SGHAT, CDR2 FQNNGV.